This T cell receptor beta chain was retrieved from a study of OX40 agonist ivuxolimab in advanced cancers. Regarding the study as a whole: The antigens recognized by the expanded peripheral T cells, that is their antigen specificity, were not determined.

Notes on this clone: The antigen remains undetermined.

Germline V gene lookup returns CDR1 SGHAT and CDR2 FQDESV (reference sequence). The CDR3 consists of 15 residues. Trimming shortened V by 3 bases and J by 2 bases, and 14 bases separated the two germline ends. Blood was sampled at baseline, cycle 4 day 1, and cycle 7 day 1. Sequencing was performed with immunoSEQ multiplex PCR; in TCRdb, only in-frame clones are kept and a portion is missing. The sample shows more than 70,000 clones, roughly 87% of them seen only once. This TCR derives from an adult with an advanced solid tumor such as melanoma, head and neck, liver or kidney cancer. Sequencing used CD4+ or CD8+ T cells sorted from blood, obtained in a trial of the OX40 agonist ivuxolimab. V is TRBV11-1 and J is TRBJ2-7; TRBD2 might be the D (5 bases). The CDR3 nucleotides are TGTGCCAGCAGCTTCGCGGGCGGCACAGCCTACGAGCAGTACTTC. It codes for CASSFAGGTAYEQYF.